These 21 T cell receptor beta chains share one sample of origin, sequenced in a study of beta chain features in type 1 diabetes. Their antigen targets remain unknown. General study findings and limits: A moderate, significant TCRB CDR3 shortening appeared in type 1 diabetes across four CD4+ subsets.

The sequenced template was cDNA made from the entire isolated RNA. Assay used: immunoSEQ multiplex PCR; TCRdb lists only in-frame clones, some missing. In the table there are a few hundred thousand clones, about 14% of which are singletons. The sequenced sample consisted of naive CD4+ T cells from blood. The receptors derive from a man aged 30 to 39 with type 1 diabetes.

The chain couples TRBV29-1 to TRBJ2-1; 11 bases agree with TRBD2. This CDR3 is 15 amino acids long. V lost 4 bases to trimming and J lost 5 bases; unmatched junction nucleotides: 7. Germline CDR1 and CDR2: SQVTM and ANQGSEA. CDR3 region: CSVGATSGSNNEQFF. The DNA for the CDR3 is TGCAGCGTTGGAGCCACTAGCGGGAGCAACAATGAGCAGTTCTTC.

In its sample, this clone was seen a few times. The chain carries TRBV7-2 and TRBJ2-3; 11 nucleotides align to TRBD1. The ends lost 4 bases at V and 8 bases at J; junction bases unmatched: 5. Germline V gene sequence: CDR1 SGHTA, CDR2 FQGNSA. The CDR3 runs to 14 residues. CDR3 DNA: TGTGCCAGCAGCTCGGACAGGGGGCTGGGTACGCAGTATTTT. Protein product: CASSSDRGLGTQYF.

This chain joins TRBV4-1 and TRBJ1-4; 8 positions agree with TRBD1. The germline V gene encodes CDR1 MGHRA and CDR2 YSYEKL. The CDR3 runs to 17 residues. Losses at the gene ends were 3 bases for V and 4 bases for J; bases not matched to a gene: 10. CDR3 bases: TGCGCCAGCAGCCATGAACGTCAGGGGGCTGGTAATGAAAAACTGTTTTTT. It specifies CASSHERQGAGNEKLFF.

This clone occurred a few times. This chain uses TRBV30 with TRBJ2-3, with D possibly TRBD2 on 6 matching bases. Germline CDR1 reads GTSNPN; CDR2 reads SVGIG (reference sequence). V was pared by 0 bases and J by 10 bases, with 20 bases between. The CDR3 has 15 amino acids. The DNA for the CDR3 is TGTGCCTGGAGTGTACTTACGGGAGTGGGGGATGCGCAGTATTTT. The encoded protein is CAWSVLTGVGDAQYF.

The chain carries TRBV5-1 and TRBJ2-3; 10 nucleotides match TRBD2. CDR1 is SGHRS and CDR2 is YFSETQ in the germline V gene. The CDR3 spans 16 residues. With 3 bases clipped from V and 0 bases from J, the junction kept 4 bases outside the gene matches. CDR3: CASSSWTSGSTDTQYF. As DNA, the CDR3 is TGCGCCAGCAGCTCGTGGACTAGCGGTAGCACAGATACGCAGTATTTT. The full variable domain, rest sourced from reference TRBV5-1 and TRBJ2-3, is KAGVTQTPRYLIKTRGQQVTLSCSPISGHRSVSWYQQTPGQGLQFLFEYFSETQRNKGNFPGRFSGRQFSNSRSEMNVSTLELGDSALYLCASSSWTSGSTDTQYFGPGTRLTVL.

This clone showed up just a few times. The V gene is TRBV9, the J gene TRBJ2-5; 7 nucleotides line up with TRBD2. The CDR3 is 16 amino acids. V gave up 0 bases and J gave up 1 base; unmatched junction bases: 6. The germline V gene encodes CDR1 SGDLS and CDR2 YYNGEE. Written as DNA, the CDR3 is TGTGCCAGCAGCGTAGCCCCCGGGGGGTCCCAAGAGACCCAGTACTTC. This translates into CASSVAPGGSQETQYF.

The rearrangement links TRBV5-1 to TRBJ1-1; tentatively, D is TRBD1 (5 bases). The CDR3 is made up of 16 amino acids. Per the germline V gene, CDR1 is SGHRS and CDR2 is YFSETQ. V lost 0 bases, J lost 3 bases, and 15 bases lay in between. The CDR3 nucleotides are TGCGCCAGCAGCTTGGAGCCAGGGCCAAGGGACACTGAAGCTTTCTTT. Translated: CASSLEPGPRDTEAFF.

The sample holds a few counts of this clone. The chain joins TRBV15 to TRBJ2-1; TRBD1 matches 8 bases. Looked up from germline, CDR1 is LNHNV and CDR2 is YYDKDF (reference sequence). CDR3 size: 16 residues. The J segment lost 5 bases and the V segment lost 0 bases, leaving 6 bases of the junction unmatched. CDR3 sequence: CATSRDSLDRDNEQFF. DNA of the CDR3: TGTGCCACCAGCAGAGATTCCCTGGACAGGGACAATGAGCAGTTCTTC. Variable domain in full (rest from reference TRBV15 and TRBJ2-1): DAMVIQNPRYQVTQFGKPVTLSCSQTLNHNVMYWYQQKSSQAPKLLFHYYDKDFNNEADTPDNFQSRRPNTSFCFLDIRSPGLGDTAMYLCATSRDSLDRDNEQFFGPGTRLTVL.

This clone was counted a few times. This chain links TRBV5-1 with TRBJ1-4, with D maybe TRBD1 (5 bases). V gave up 1 base and J gave up 6 bases, with 7 bases separating them. The CDR3 is 13 amino acids. Germline V gives CDR1 SGHRS, CDR2 YFSETQ. In DNA, the CDR3 is TGCGCCAGCAGCTTGCAGGGCCATGAAAAACTGTTTTTT. This encodes CASSLQGHEKLFF.

This sequence joins TRBV11-2 and TRBJ1-1; D is undetermined. CDR3 length: 13 amino acids. Germline CDR1 reads SGHAT; CDR2 reads FQNNGV. Trimming left V 4 bases short and J 5 bases short, with 11 bases between. CDR3 loop: CASSSDRGTEAFF. In DNA form, the CDR3 reads TGTGCCAGCAGCTCAGACCGGGGTACTGAAGCTTTCTTT.

This clone was found a few times. The chain joins TRBV27 to TRBJ1-2, with 8 bases aligning to TRBD1. The germline V gene encodes CDR1 MNHEY and CDR2 SMNVEV (reference sequence). The CDR3 is 15 amino acids. V gave up 0 bases and J gave up 5 bases; unmatched junction bases: 5. CDR3 region: CASSLSQGAGYGYTF. The CDR3 coding sequence is TGTGCCAGCAGTTTATCGCAGGGGGCTGGGTATGGCTACACCTTC.

The CDR3 is CASSLQVEETQYF. CDR3 nucleotide sequence: TGTGCCAGCAGCCTACAGGTGGAAGAGACCCAGTACTTC. The chain uses TRBV2 and TRBJ2-5, with D possibly being TRBD1 (5 bases). Germline-derived CDR1 and CDR2 are SNHLY and FYNNEI. The CDR3 extends over 13 amino acids. Deletions cut 6 bases from V and 3 bases from J, with 11 bases between.

The rearrangement joins TRBV7-2 to TRBJ1-6; possible D gene TRBD1, 5 bases. The length of the CDR3 is 16 residues. The V gene's germline CDR1 is SGHTA and CDR2 FQGNSA. Trimming removed 4 bases at V and 7 bases at J, with 17 bases between. CDR3 protein: CASSSLGRAGNSPLHF. The CDR3 bases are TGTGCCAGCAGCTCCCTGGGCAGGGCAGGCAATTCACCCCTCCACTTT.

Only a few counts were recorded for this clone. V usage is TRBV15 and J usage is TRBJ2-2; 12 nucleotides match TRBD2. With 0 bases clipped from V and 6 bases from J, the junction kept 5 bases outside the gene matches. Per the germline V gene, CDR1 is LNHNV and CDR2 is YYDKDF (reference sequence). The CDR3 totals 17 residues. In DNA, the CDR3 is TGTGCCACCAGCAGAGATGGTCTAGCGGGAGGGGCCGGGGAGCTGTTTTTT. Translating it yields CATSRDGLAGGAGELFF.

The chain employs TRBV27 and TRBJ1-1; 8 nucleotides align to TRBD1. CDR1 and CDR2 (germline): MNHEY, SMNVEV (reference sequence). The ends lost 5 bases at V and 1 base at J; junction bases unmatched: 6. This CDR3 contains 15 residues. This CDR3 is CASSRPGTGNTEAFF. The CDR3 DNA reads as TGTGCCAGCAGTCGGCCCGGGACAGGGAACACTGAAGCTTTCTTT.

The table lists this clone with a few counts. The rearrangement uses TRBV6-5 and TRBJ2-7; possibly TRBD2 for D (6 bases). Per germline, CDR1 MNHEY and CDR2 SVGAGI. There are 13 residues in the CDR3. V dropped 6 bases and J dropped 7 bases, with 16 bases sitting between them. In DNA, the CDR3 is TGTGCCAGCAGCCGTCATCCAGGGAGGGAGCAGTACTTC. It is translated as CASSRHPGREQYF.

This clone was seen only a few times. V usage is TRBV19 and J usage is TRBJ2-2, with 8 positions matching TRBD2. Germline trimming cut 5 bases from V and 3 bases from J; bases unmatched to any gene: 8. The CDR3 consists of 16 residues. The germline CDR1 and CDR2 sequences are LNHDA and SQIVND (reference sequence). The CDR3 sequence: CASSSLAGIDTGELFF. The CDR3, as DNA: TGTGCCAGTAGTTCTTTAGCGGGGATAGACACCGGGGAGCTGTTTTTT.

The chain carries TRBV9 and TRBJ2-2; D is unclear. V was clipped by 0 bases and J by 1 base, with 7 bases between them. From germline, CDR1 is SGDLS and CDR2 YYNGEE. The CDR3 totals 15 residues. This CDR3 reads CASSVDRLNTGELFF. The CDR3 nucleotides are TGTGCCAGCAGCGTAGATCGACTGAACACCGGGGAGCTGTTTTTT.

This clone appeared a few times. The V call is TRBV29-1, the J call TRBJ1-5; 9 bases align to TRBD1. Germline V gene data show CDR1 as SQVTM and CDR2 as ANQGSEA. The CDR3 is made up of 15 amino acids. Germline trimming cut 3 bases from V and 6 bases from J; bases unmatched to any gene: 9. The CDR3, as DNA: TGCAGCGTTGACCCAGACAGGGGGGCTGTTCAGCCCCAGCATTTT. It translates to CSVDPDRGAVQPQHF.

The genes are TRBV11-3 and TRBJ2-7, with D perhaps TRBD2 (5 bases). The CDR3 loop spans 14 amino acids. Between the trimmed V and J ends, which lost 5 bases and 3 bases, there was a span of 14 bases. CDR1 and CDR2 (germline): SGHNT, YENEEA. This CDR3 reads CASSMYPGFYEQYF. The CDR3 nucleotides read TGTGCCAGCAGCATGTACCCGGGGTTCTACGAGCAGTACTTC.

This clone appeared a few times. The chain has TRBV2 and TRBJ2-4; D not resolved. Trimming left V 4 bases short and J 5 bases short, with 9 bases between. Germline values: CDR1 SNHLY, CDR2 FYNNEI. The CDR3 is 13 residues long. This CDR3 reads CASSVRLQNIQYF. CDR3 bases: TGTGCCAGCAGTGTGAGACTCCAAAACATTCAGTACTTC.